This note documents a single TCR beta chain sequence. Germline assignment: CDR1 SGHKS and CDR2 YYEKEE (reference sequence). Trimming removed 2 bases from V and 4 bases from J; junction bases left unmatched: 6. The CDR3 has 16 residues. Participants spanned ages about 18 to 95 years and resided in 24 US areas. Participants reported their clinical history, and cohort assignment relied on those reports. Clones were sequenced by immunoSEQ multiplex PCR, and TCRdb holds only the in-frame ones, with some missing. This table has roughly 200,000 clones, about 81% appearing once. The data stem from a study of blood T cell repertoires in COVID-19. Overall study: PBMCs, B-cell-depleted T cells, or T cells provided the cDNA or gDNA that made up the material.

The specimen was PBMCs or T cells enriched from blood (not recorded which). The rearrangement links TRBV5-5 to TRBJ2-2; 9 positions match TRBD1. This receptor was obtained from a man aged 35-49 years who had recovered from COVID-19. In DNA, the CDR3 is TGTGCCAGCAGCTTTACAGGGGGCGTAGGCACCGGGGAGCTGTTTTTT. Amino acids: CASSFTGGVGTGELFF. The complete variable domain, with remaining parts taken from reference TRBV5-5 and TRBJ2-2, reads DAGVTQSPTHLIKTRGQQVTLRCSPISGHKSVSWYQQVLGQGPQFIFQYYEKEERGRGNFPDRFSARQFPNYSSELNVNALLLGDSALYLCASSFTGGVGTGELFFGEGSRLTVL.